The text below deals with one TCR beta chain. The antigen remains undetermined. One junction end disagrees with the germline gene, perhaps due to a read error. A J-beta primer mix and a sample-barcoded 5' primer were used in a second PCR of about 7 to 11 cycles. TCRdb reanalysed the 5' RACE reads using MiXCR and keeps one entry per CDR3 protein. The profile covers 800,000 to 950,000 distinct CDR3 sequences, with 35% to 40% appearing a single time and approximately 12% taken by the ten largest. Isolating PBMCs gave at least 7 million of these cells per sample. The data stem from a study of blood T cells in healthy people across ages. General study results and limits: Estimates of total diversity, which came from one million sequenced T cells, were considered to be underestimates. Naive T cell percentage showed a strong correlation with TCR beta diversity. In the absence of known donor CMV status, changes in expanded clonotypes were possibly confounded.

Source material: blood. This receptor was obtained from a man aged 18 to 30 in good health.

The CDR3 is CSTRDGRTGGTQYF. The CDR3 DNA is TGCAGTACTAGAGATGGGCGGACAGGGGGTACGCAGTATTTT. This chain links TRBV20-1 with TRBJ2-3, with TRBD1 matching over 10 bases. CDR3 size: 14 residues. Germline CDR1 reads DFQATT; CDR2 reads SNEGSKA (reference sequence).